Listed here are 30 T cell receptor beta chains from one sample, sequenced in a study of control samples from healthy donors and cancer patients. Some clones are missing from TCRdb's copy, which holds only in-frame ones; the method was immunoSEQ multiplex PCR. The table includes 150,000 to 200,000 clones, about 94% detected once. The material sequenced was blood. These receptors came from a woman between 35 and 50 years old in good health.

This chain connects TRBV18 to TRBJ1-1; D is uncertain. Per germline, CDR1 KGHSH and CDR2 LQKENI. The length of the CDR3 is 14 residues. The V end was cut by 1 base, the J end by 0 bases, with 6 bases between. CDR3 DNA sequence: TGTGCCAGCTCACCACGATCCCTGAACACTGAAGCTTTCTTT. It specifies CASSPRSLNTEAFF.

This clone was seen only once. This rearrangement joins TRBV5-1 to TRBJ2-2; perhaps TRBD1 as D (6 bases). CDR3 length: 15 amino acids. The ends were cut back, 4 bases at V and 2 bases at J, with 12 bases in the middle. Germline V gives CDR1 SGHRS, CDR2 YFSETQ. The CDR3 DNA reads as TGCGCCAGCAGCAACCGGGACACAAACACCGGGGAGCTGTTTTTT. It codes for CASSNRDTNTGELFF.

The genes are TRBV4-1 and TRBJ2-7; 7 bases agree with TRBD2. Germline V CDR1 and CDR2: MGHRA, YSYEKL. The trim removed 0 bases at V and 0 bases at J, leaving 2 bases unmatched. The CDR3 runs to 15 residues. DNA for the CDR3: TGCGCCAGCAGCCAAGAAAGGACTAGCTCCTACGAGCAGTACTTC. Its translation: CASSQERTSSYEQYF.

The chain combines TRBV9 with TRBJ1-1; no clear D. The V gene lost 3 bases and the J gene lost 4 bases, with 16 bases spanning the gap. The CDR3 is 15 amino acids. Germline V CDR1 and CDR2: SGDLS, YYNGEE. CDR3 protein: CASSEAGGSFTEAFF. For the CDR3, the DNA is TGTGCCAGCAGCGAGGCCGGCGGGAGTTTCACTGAAGCTTTCTTT.

CDR3 sequence: CASSADYTGELFF. DNA for the CDR3: TGTGCCAGCAGCGCGGACTACACCGGGGAGCTGTTTTTT. The V gene is TRBV9, the J gene TRBJ2-2; maybe TRBD2 (5 bases). Trimming stripped 3 bases from V and 3 bases from J, with 6 bases between. Germline CDR1 and CDR2: SGDLS and YYNGEE. The CDR3 consists of 13 residues.

The gene calls are TRBV9 and TRBJ1-4; D unresolved. Germline CDR1 SGDLS, CDR2 YYNGEE. The CDR3 sequence is 13 residues long. V lost 2 bases and J 3 bases, leaving 5 bases between the germline ends. CDR3 sequence (DNA): TGTGCCAGCAGCGTGTCCCCTAATGAAAAACTGTTTTTT. Residues: CASSVSPNEKLFF.

The chain recombines TRBV25-1 with TRBJ2-1, with 8 bases identical to TRBD2. CDR1 MGHDK and CDR2 SYGVNS come from the germline V gene. The J segment lost 3 bases and the V segment lost 3 bases, leaving 7 bases of the junction unmatched. This CDR3 comprises 16 residues. CDR3 residues: CASSDTSGVFYNEQFF. CDR3 nucleotide sequence: TGTGCCAGCAGTGATACTAGCGGCGTATTCTACAATGAGCAGTTCTTC.

V is TRBV11-2 and J is TRBJ1-1; D not resolved. Trimming took 1 base from V and 5 from J, leaving 14 bases between them. The CDR3 has 15 residues. Germline V lookup: CDR1 SGHAT, CDR2 FQNNGV. For the CDR3, the DNA is TGTGCCAGCAGCTTAGTCCGGGGATATGATACTGAAGCTTTCTTT. This translates into CASSLVRGYDTEAFF. The whole variable domain, remainder taken from reference TRBV11-2 and TRBJ1-1, is EAGVAQSPRYKIIEKRQSVAFWCNPISGHATLYWYQQILGQGPKLLIQFQNNGVVDDSQLPKDRFSAERLKGVDSTLKIQPAKLEDSAVYLCASSLVRGYDTEAFFGQGTRLTVV.

Here the CDR3 reads CASSVRGAAGPYNEQFF. DNA of the CDR3: TGTGCCAGCAGCGTTAGAGGGGCAGCGGGGCCCTACAATGAGCAGTTCTTC. The chain joins TRBV9 to TRBJ2-1; the match to TRBD2 covers 7 bases. The CDR3 runs to 17 residues. Germline V gene data show CDR1 as SGDLS and CDR2 as YYNGEE. Trimming removed 2 bases from V and 2 bases from J; junction bases left unmatched: 10.

The chain employs TRBV21-1 and TRBJ2-5. TRBV21-1 is described as a pseudogene. The CDR3 covers 12 residues. The CDR3 DNA reads as TGTGCCACCAGGTGGTTACAAGAGACCCAGTACTTC. It yields the protein CATRWLQETQYF.

The chain carries TRBV10-1 and TRBJ2-1; 8 positions match TRBD2. Germline CDR1 WNHNN, CDR2 SYGVQD (reference sequence). V was clipped by 3 bases and J by 0 bases; unmatched bases: 1. The CDR3 consists of 15 residues. In DNA, the CDR3 is TGCGCCAGCAGTGATACTAGCGGCTCCTACAATGAGCAGTTCTTC. Residues: CASSDTSGSYNEQFF.

The gene calls are TRBV29-1 and TRBJ2-7; D unresolved. The CDR3 is 13 amino acids. V gave up 4 bases and J gave up 0 bases, with 10 bases separating them. In germline, CDR1 is SQVTM, CDR2 ANQGSEA. The CDR3 loop is CSVGVANSYEQYF. CDR3 bases: TGCAGCGTTGGGGTCGCAAACTCCTACGAGCAGTACTTC.

The gene calls are TRBV4-2 and TRBJ2-7; 7 bases fit TRBD2. Germline V gene data show CDR1 as LGHNA and CDR2 as YNFKEQ. The CDR3 is made up of 15 amino acids. The trim removed 0 bases at V and 3 bases at J, leaving 5 bases unmatched. CDR3 nucleotide sequence: TGTGCCAGCAGCCAAGATCAGGGAGGGGACTACGAGCAGTACTTC. It yields the protein CASSQDQGGDYEQYF.

The chain has TRBV7-2 and TRBJ1-1; D is unresolved. V was clipped by 5 bases and J by 3 bases, with 19 bases between them. Germline loops: CDR1 SGHTA, CDR2 FQGNSA. This CDR3 contains 16 residues. CDR3 nucleotides: TGTGCCAGCAGCCTCGGGATATTTCGGAAGGACACTGAAGCTTTCTTT. Amino acid sequence: CASSLGIFRKDTEAFF.

DNA for the CDR3: TGTGCCAGCAGTGAACCCGGGACAGAACCCTACGAGCAGTACTTC. Its protein product is CASSEPGTEPYEQYF. The V and J genes are TRBV2 and TRBJ2-7; 7 nucleotides match TRBD1. J lost 2 bases, V lost 2 bases, and 6 bases had no gene match. CDR1 and CDR2 (germline): SNHLY, FYNNEI. The CDR3 has 15 residues.

The chain recombines TRBV5-6 with TRBJ2-6; perhaps TRBD2 as D (6 bases). CDR3 length: 15 amino acids. Looked up from germline, CDR1 is SGHDT and CDR2 is YYEEEE. V lost 1 base and J 1 base, leaving 6 bases between the germline ends. The DNA for the CDR3 is TGTGCCAGCAGCTTGCGGGGGTCTGGGGCCAACGTCCTGACTTTC. Translated: CASSLRGSGANVLTF.

The rearrangement joins TRBV6-1 to TRBJ2-7; the D gene is possibly TRBD2 (5 bases). Trimming took 2 bases from V and 1 from J, leaving 12 bases between them. CDR1 and CDR2 (germline): MNHNS, SASEGT. The CDR3 is made up of 15 amino acids. CDR3 loop: CASSEQGLFSYEQYF. The CDR3 region has the DNA TGTGCCAGCAGTGAACAAGGACTTTTTTCCTACGAGCAGTACTTC.

The chain is built from TRBV6-6 and TRBJ1-1; D is perhaps TRBD1 (6 bases). The CDR3 runs to 14 residues. Trimming removed 7 bases at V and 0 bases at J, with 12 bases between. In germline, CDR1 is MNHNY, CDR2 SVGAGI (reference sequence). CDR3 in amino acids: CASTPGAVNTEAFF. The DNA for the CDR3 is TGTGCCAGCACCCCAGGGGCGGTGAACACTGAAGCTTTCTTT.

In DNA form, the CDR3 reads TGTGCCAGTAGCCGTGAAGGGCGGCATGAGCAGTTCTTC. Residues: CASSREGRHEQFF. V is TRBV19 and J is TRBJ2-1; D uncertain. This CDR3 contains 13 residues. In germline, CDR1 is LNHDA, CDR2 SQIVND (reference sequence). V was pared by 6 bases and J by 8 bases, with 14 bases between.

The rearrangement uses TRBV10-3 and TRBJ1-4; TRBD1 agrees at 8 bases. The CDR3 has 14 amino acids. Germline assignment: CDR1 ENHRY and CDR2 SYGVKD. Trimming cost V 11 bases and J 4 bases; bases outside gene matches: 9. The DNA of the CDR3 is TGTGCCGTCTCGGTGGGACAGGATAATGAAAAACTGTTTTTT. Amino acids: CAVSVGQDNEKLFF.

The chain links TRBV7-2 to TRBJ1-6, with 8 bases matching TRBD1. Looked up from germline, CDR1 is SGHTA and CDR2 is FQGNSA. The CDR3 has 15 residues. V lost 6 bases to trimming and J lost 7 bases; unmatched junction nucleotides: 8. CDR3 sequence: CASSSTGGRNSPLHF. In nucleotides, the CDR3 is TGTGCCAGCAGTTCAACAGGGGGTAGGAATTCACCCCTCCACTTT.

This rearrangement joins TRBV4-1 to TRBJ2-3, with D tentatively TRBD2 (6 bases). V was shortened by 0 bases and J by 7 bases, with 14 bases between the two germline ends. CDR3 length equals 15 residues. CDR1 is MGHRA, CDR2 YSYEKL, per germline. CDR3: CASSQDGTGFYTQYF. DNA for the CDR3: TGCGCCAGCAGCCAAGATGGGACTGGGTTTTATACGCAGTATTTT.

This clone has a single count. This chain uses TRBV7-6 with TRBJ1-6; TRBD1 aligns across 9 bases. With 6 bases clipped from V and 9 bases from J, the junction kept 9 bases outside the gene matches. The CDR3 contains 15 residues. Germline loops: CDR1 SGHVS, CDR2 FNYEAQ. The CDR3: CASRGGQGSVSPLHF. CDR3 sequence (DNA): TGTGCCAGCAGAGGGGGACAGGGATCGGTTTCACCCCTCCACTTT.

This chain links TRBV5-5 with TRBJ1-2, with D unclear. V was shortened by 2 bases and J by 6 bases, with 14 bases between the two germline ends. Germline CDR1 SGHKS, CDR2 YYEKEE (reference sequence). CDR3 length: 14 residues. The CDR3 bases are TGTGCCAGCAGCTTAAACCGGGCCCCTAATGGCTACACCTTC. Encoded protein: CASSLNRAPNGYTF.

The chain uses TRBV9 and TRBJ2-5; TRBD2 agrees at 13 bases. Trimming at V came to 0 bases and at J to 1 base, leaving 0 bases not matched to a gene. CDR1 and CDR2 from the germline V gene are SGDLS and YYNGEE. This CDR3 comprises 16 residues. The CDR3 reads CASSVGTSGSQETQYF. The CDR3 coding sequence is TGTGCCAGCAGCGTAGGGACTAGCGGGAGCCAAGAGACCCAGTACTTC. Complete variable domain (other parts from reference TRBV9 and TRBJ2-5): DSGVTQTPKHLITATGQRVTLRCSPRSGDLSVYWYQQSLDQGLQFLIQYYNGEERAKGNILERFSAQQFPDLHSELNLSSLELGDSALYFCASSVGTSGSQETQYFGPGTRLLVL.

The chain couples TRBV19 to TRBJ1-1; D is possibly TRBD1 (6 bases). CDR3 length: 16 amino acids. Trimming removed 7 bases from V and 0 bases from J, with 18 bases in between. Germline CDR1 LNHDA, CDR2 SQIVND (reference sequence). The CDR3 sequence is CASTSGGPGLNTEAFF. CDR3 in DNA: TGTGCCAGTACCTCCGGGGGGCCTGGTTTGAACACTGAAGCTTTCTTT.

This chain connects TRBV27 to TRBJ1-4; 7 nucleotides line up with TRBD1. Looked up from germline, CDR1 is MNHEY and CDR2 is SMNVEV (reference sequence). The CDR3 runs to 14 residues. Unmatched junction bases numbered 6, after V lost 5 bases and J lost 6 bases. Here the CDR3 DNA reads TGTGCCAGCAGTCTACAGGGGCCAGATGAAAAACTGTTTTTT. It encodes CASSLQGPDEKLFF.

This chain connects TRBV10-3 to TRBJ2-2; perhaps D is TRBD1 or TRBD2 (6 bases each). The germline gives CDR1 ENHRY, CDR2 SYGVKD. V was pared by 8 bases and J by 2 bases, with 15 bases between. This CDR3 has 15 residues. The CDR3 nucleotides are TGTGCCATCCTCGGGAGCAGGGGCAACACCGGGGAGCTGTTTTTT. Protein: CAILGSRGNTGELFF.

The CDR3 is CAWSDSSYEQYF. CDR3 sequence (DNA): TGTGCCTGGAGCGACAGCTCCTACGAGCAGTACTTC. The rearrangement uses TRBV30 and TRBJ2-7, with D tentatively TRBD1 (5 bases). This CDR3 has 12 amino acids. Germline CDR1 is GTSNPN and CDR2 is SVGIG (reference sequence). V was cut by 3 bases and J by 0 bases, with 6 bases left in between.

The rearrangement links TRBV9 to TRBJ2-1, with D possibly being TRBD2 (5 bases). Per germline, CDR1 SGDLS and CDR2 YYNGEE. The V and J ends lost 0 bases and 7 bases respectively, with 17 bases between them. The length of the CDR3 is 16 residues. CDR3 DNA: TGTGCCAGCAGCGTAGGCGGCCTAGCATCGGGAAATGAGCAGTTCTTC. This encodes CASSVGGLASGNEQFF.